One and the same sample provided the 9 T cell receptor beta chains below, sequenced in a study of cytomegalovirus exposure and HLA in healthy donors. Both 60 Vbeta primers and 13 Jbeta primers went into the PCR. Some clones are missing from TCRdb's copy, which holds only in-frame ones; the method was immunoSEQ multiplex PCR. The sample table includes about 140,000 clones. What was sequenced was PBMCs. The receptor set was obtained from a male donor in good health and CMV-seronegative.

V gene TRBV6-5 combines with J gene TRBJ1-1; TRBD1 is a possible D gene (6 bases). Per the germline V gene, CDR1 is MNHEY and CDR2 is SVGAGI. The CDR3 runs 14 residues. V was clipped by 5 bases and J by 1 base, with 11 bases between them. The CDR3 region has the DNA TGTGCCAGCAGTCCCGGGACATCGAACACTGAAGCTTTCTTT. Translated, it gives CASSPGTSNTEAFF.

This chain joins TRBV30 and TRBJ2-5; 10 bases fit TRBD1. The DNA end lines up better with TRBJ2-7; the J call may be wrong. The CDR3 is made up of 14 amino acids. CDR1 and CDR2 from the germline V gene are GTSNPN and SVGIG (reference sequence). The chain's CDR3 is CAWSPGQGDYEQYF. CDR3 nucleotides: TGTGCCTGGAGTCCCGGACAGGGGGACTACGAGCAGTACTTC.

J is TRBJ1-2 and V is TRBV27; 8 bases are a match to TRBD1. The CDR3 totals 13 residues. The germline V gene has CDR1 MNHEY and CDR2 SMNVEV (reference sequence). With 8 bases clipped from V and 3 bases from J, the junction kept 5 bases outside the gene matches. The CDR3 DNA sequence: TGTGCCAGCCGAAGGACAGGGTACTATGGCTACACCTTC. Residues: CASRRTGYYGYTF.

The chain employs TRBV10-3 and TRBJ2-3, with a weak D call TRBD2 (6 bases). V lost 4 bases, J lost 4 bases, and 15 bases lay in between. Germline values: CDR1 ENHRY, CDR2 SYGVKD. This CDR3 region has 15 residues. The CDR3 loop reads CAISVGDRRADTQYF. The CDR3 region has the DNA TGTGCCATCAGTGTAGGGGATAGGAGGGCAGATACGCAGTATTTT.

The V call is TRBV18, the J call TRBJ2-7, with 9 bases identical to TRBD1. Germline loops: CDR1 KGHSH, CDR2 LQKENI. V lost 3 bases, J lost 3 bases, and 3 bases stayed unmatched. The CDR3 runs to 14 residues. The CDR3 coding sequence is TGTGCCAGCTCACCGGACAGGGGTGGCTACGAGCAGTACTTC. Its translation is CASSPDRGGYEQYF.

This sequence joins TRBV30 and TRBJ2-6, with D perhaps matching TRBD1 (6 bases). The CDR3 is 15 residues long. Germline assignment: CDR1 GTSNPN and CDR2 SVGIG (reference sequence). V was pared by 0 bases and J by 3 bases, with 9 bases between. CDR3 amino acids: CAWSVPGVGANVLTF. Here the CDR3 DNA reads TGTGCCTGGAGTGTACCAGGGGTTGGGGCCAACGTCCTGACTTTC.

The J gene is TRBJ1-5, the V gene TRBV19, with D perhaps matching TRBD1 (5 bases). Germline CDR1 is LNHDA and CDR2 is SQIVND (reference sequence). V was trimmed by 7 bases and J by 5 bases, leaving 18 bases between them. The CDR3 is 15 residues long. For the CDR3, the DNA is TGTGCCAGTACTCTCGCGGGGGTACGCGATCAGCCCCAGCATTTT. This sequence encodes CASTLAGVRDQPQHF.

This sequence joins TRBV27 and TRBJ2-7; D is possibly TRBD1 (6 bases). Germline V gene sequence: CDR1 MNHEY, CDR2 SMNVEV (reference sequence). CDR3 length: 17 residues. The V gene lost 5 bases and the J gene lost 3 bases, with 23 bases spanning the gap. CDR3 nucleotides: TGTGCCAGCAGTGTACAGGGAAGTCGGTCGGCCGGCTACGAGCAGTACTTC. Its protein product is CASSVQGSRSAGYEQYF.

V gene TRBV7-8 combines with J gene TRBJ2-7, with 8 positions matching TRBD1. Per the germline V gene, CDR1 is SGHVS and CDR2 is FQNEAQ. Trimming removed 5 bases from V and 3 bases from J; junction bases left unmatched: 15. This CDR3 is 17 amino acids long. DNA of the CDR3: TGTGCCAGCAGCCCCAAAGGGGTGACAGGGGACTTCTACGAGCAGTACTTC. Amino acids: CASSPKGVTGDFYEQYF.